The rows below give T cell receptor beta chains drawn from one sample of a study of blood T cell repertoires in COVID-19. Using immunoSEQ multiplex PCR, the repertoire was profiled, and TCRdb retains in-frame clones only, with some absent. The table includes fewer than 110,000 clones, approximately 88% detected once. Sequenced: peripheral blood. These receptor sequences come from a woman aged 55-75 years with acute or convalescent COVID-19. The conserved cysteine and the conserved F or W are not part of the CDR3 here. The order of the fields is V gene, D gene, J gene, CDR3 length, CDR3 protein. A D gene is named only where the DNA matches it firmly.

TRBV5-1	TRBD2	TRBJ2-1	13	ASSRTSGRTNEQF
TRBV28	TRBD1	TRBJ2-7	12	ASSSGTGSYEQY
TRBV19	-	TRBJ1-5	13	ASSMAGGGNQPQH
TRBV24-1	TRBD2	TRBJ2-1	14	ATSDPLWEGSNEQF
TRBV30	-	TRBJ1-2	10	AWSPPTGSVT
TRBV9	-	TRBJ1-1	13	ASSVGVGDGTEAF
TRBV29-1	TRBD1	TRBJ2-3	10	SAQGSTDTQY
TRBV7-3	TRBD2	TRBJ2-1	13	ASSLGTSGYNEQF
TRBV6-5	TRBD1	TRBJ2-7	13	ASSYPTGSRYEQY
TRBV7-9	TRBD1	TRBJ1-4	12	ASSLGTGGEKLF
TRBV15	TRBD2	TRBJ2-7	13	ATSRVPSGGREQY
TRBV19	-	TRBJ1-2	12	ASSPAAGLGGYT
TRBV28	TRBD1	TRBJ2-5	12	ASSNYRGEETQY
TRBV28	TRBD1	TRBJ1-5	12	ASRKDRTNQPQH
TRBV10-1	-	TRBJ2-7	9	ASSELGEQY
TRBV28	-	TRBJ2-3	13	ASSTRVKNTDTQY
TRBV5-3	-	TRBJ2-1	15	ARSFFPRREAYNEQF
TRBV14	TRBD1	TRBJ1-2	14	ASSQAGTGKAPGYT
TRBV3-1/TRBV3-2	TRBD2	TRBJ2-1	13	ASSQDRLAGNEQF
TRBV27	TRBD2	TRBJ2-3	16	ASSPGSGRPSGTDTQY
TRBV28	TRBD1	TRBJ2-1	11	ASRQGSYNEQF
TRBV27	TRBD1	TRBJ1-3	12	ASRRDRGVNTIY
TRBV12-3/TRBV12-4	-	TRBJ1-1	10	ASSIYREEAF
TRBV6-2/TRBV6-3	-	TRBJ1-5	15	ASSYSRRREGNQPQH
TRBV10-2	TRBD1	TRBJ1-6	13	ASSVTGGGNSPLH
TRBV2	TRBD1	TRBJ1-5	13	ASSEEGAGYQPQH
TRBV19	-	TRBJ1-1	9	ASRYLTEAF
TRBV4-1	-	TRBJ1-4	14	ASSQDENRVAEKLF
TRBV7-9	TRBD2	TRBJ2-7	14	ASSFWTSGRMNEQY
TRBV6-1	-	TRBJ1-5	14	ASSELGGIANQPQH
TRBV6-6	-	TRBJ1-2	12	ASSWGGRQDGYT
TRBV19	TRBD1	TRBJ2-7	11	ASTSGQNYEQY
TRBV29-1	-	TRBJ2-5	11	SVVGDLRETQY
TRBV19	-	TRBJ2-7	13	ASSRAAGSSYEQY
TRBV27	-	TRBJ2-4	15	ASSPSSGRMGKNIQY
TRBV27	-	TRBJ1-5	13	ASSLNGPNQGSQH
TRBV11-3	TRBD2	TRBJ2-5	14	ASSLGSGNTQETQY
TRBV6-5	TRBD2	TRBJ2-7	12	ASRGTSVHYEQY
TRBV30	-	TRBJ1-2	8	AARNYGYT
TRBV2	-	TRBJ1-6	14	ASSEVRLGSGSPLH